Listed below are T cell receptor beta chains from one sample, sequenced in a study of response to subunit inactivated influenza vaccine. In TCRdb, the RT-PCR reads were re-called with MiXCR into one record per CDR3 protein. The table records 550,000 to 650,000 distinct CDR3 sequences, about 11% of them present only once. The sample was PBMCs from blood, taken on the day of vaccination. These receptors were taken from a man aged 50-59 years who received an inactivated influenza vaccine. CDR3s include the opening cysteine and the closing phenylalanine or tryptophan. D genes are given only for firm matches.

v_call	d_call	cdr3_aa
TRBV7-2	TRBD2	CASSPFPRGRSPGEQYF
TRBV27	-	CASSSPGGEYNEQFF
TRBV20-1	TRBD2	CSAARGSSGADTQYF
TRBV20-1	TRBD1	CSARGKQGANEKLFF
TRBV5-1	-	CASSLVSSNIMDTQYF
TRBV5-1	TRBD1	CASRPGQTMNTEAFF
TRBV7-2	-	CASSLGLQSGSTFRYNEQFF
TRBV4-1	-	CASSQLGLPKETQYF
TRBV6-1	-	CASRGTGSHEQYF
TRBV12-3/TRBV12-4	-	CASSLSVGPGNTIYF
TRBV7-9	-	CASSLDGLVLEQFF
TRBV7-9	-	CASSRPAGRRNIQYF
TRBV12-3/TRBV12-4	TRBD1	CASRRGQYSNQPQHF
TRBV6-5	-	CASSYSRDGYGYTF
TRBV13	-	CASSLGTGTWREQYF
TRBV5-4	-	CASSFGAAQETQYF
TRBV12-3/TRBV12-4	-	CASSLLSDSGNTIYF
TRBV6-1	-	CASRRDHSSGNTIYF
TRBV20-1	-	CSASSTNRDTQYF
TRBV12-3/TRBV12-4	-	CASSLKINEQFF
TRBV7-2	-	CASSLGPGGVLNEQFF
TRBV3-1	-	CASSHARGTDTQYF
TRBV5-6	TRBD1	CASSLLNRGQGVVF
TRBV7-2	-	CASSLVASVRINEQFF
TRBV11-2	-	CASSPPPLSYEQYF
TRBV14	TRBD1	CASSQTQGRRETQYF
TRBV9	-	CASSVDDSSGNTIYF
TRBV19	TRBD2	CASQNGGAFHNEQFF
TRBV14	TRBD1	CASSSWDRVNTGELFF
TRBV12-3/TRBV12-4	-	CASSPGTRRGTYNEQFF
TRBV20-1	TRBD2	CSASKLAGGTDTQYF
TRBV18	TRBD2	CASSPSTSGSYEQYF
TRBV5-6	-	CASSSDGGGQVYGYTF
TRBV12-3/TRBV12-4	-	CASRGGSNQPQHF
TRBV4-3	-	CASSQGAGTAGGELFF
TRBV28	TRBD2	CASSLKSSGIYEQYF
TRBV6-5	TRBD1	CASSYGTGGVEQYF
TRBV10-3	-	CAISAHTGNQPQHF
TRBV9	-	CASNADPLNYNEQFF
TRBV12-3/TRBV12-4	-	CASSPSYIQYF
TRBV7-3	-	CASSLTGGSGIQYF
TRBV6-2/TRBV6-3	-	CASSYRDNLWRTDTQYF
TRBV12-3/TRBV12-4	-	CASSSSGLLSYNEQFF
TRBV20-1	-	CSASNPGGDTEAFF
TRBV20-1	-	CSARGPDQPQHF
TRBV18	-	CASSPGGVGTDTQYF
TRBV20-1	-	CSASDRDRNEQFF
TRBV28	TRBD1	CASERRTGAYSNQPQHF
TRBV6-2/TRBV6-3	TRBD2	CASSRTSGSSYNEQFF